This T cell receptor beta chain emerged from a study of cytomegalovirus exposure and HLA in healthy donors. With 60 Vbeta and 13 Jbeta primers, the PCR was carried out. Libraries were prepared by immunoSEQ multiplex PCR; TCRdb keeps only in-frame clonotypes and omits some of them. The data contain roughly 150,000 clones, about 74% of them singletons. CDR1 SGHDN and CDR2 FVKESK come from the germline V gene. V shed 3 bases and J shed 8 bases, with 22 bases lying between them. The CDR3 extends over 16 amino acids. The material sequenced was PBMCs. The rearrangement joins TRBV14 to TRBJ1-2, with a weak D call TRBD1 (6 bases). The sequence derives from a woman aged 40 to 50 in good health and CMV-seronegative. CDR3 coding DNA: TGTGCCAGCAGCCATATTTGGGCCCGACAGGATGAGGGCTACACCTTC. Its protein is CASSHIWARQDEGYTF.